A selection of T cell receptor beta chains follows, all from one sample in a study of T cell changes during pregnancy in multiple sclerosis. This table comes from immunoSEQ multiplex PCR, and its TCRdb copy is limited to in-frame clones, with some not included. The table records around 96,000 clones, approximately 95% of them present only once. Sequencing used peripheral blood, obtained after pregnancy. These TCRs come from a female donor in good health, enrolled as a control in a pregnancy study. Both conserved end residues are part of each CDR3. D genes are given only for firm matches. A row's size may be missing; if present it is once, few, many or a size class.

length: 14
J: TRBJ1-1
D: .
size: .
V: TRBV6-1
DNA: TGTGCCAGCAGTGAAGCTCAGGACTGGACTGAAGCTTTCTTT
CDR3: CASSEAQDWTEAFF

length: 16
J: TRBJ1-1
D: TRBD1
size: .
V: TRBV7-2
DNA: TGTGCCAGCAGCCCAAGACAGGGGGGCTTGAACACTGAAGCTTTCTTT
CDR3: CASSPRQGGLNTEAFF

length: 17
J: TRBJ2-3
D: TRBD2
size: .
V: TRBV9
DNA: TGTGCCAGCAGCGTAGCCCTAGCGGGGTATAGCACAGATACGCAGTATTTT
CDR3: CASSVALAGYSTDTQYF

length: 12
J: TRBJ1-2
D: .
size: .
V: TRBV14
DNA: TGTGCCAGCAGCTCAGGGAATTCGGTATCCACCTTC
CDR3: CASSSGNSVSTF

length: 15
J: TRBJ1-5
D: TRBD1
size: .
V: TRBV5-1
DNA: TGCGCCAGCAGCTCGACAGGGGGCTCCAATCAGCCCCAGCATTTT
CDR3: CASSSTGGSNQPQHF

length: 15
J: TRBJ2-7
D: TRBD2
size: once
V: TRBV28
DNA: TGTGCCAGCAGTTTTCAAACTAGCGGGATCGGTGAGCAGTACTTC
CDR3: CASSFQTSGIGEQYF

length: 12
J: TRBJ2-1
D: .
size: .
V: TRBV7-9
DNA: TGTGCCAGCAGCTTAGTATACAATGAGCAGTTCTTC
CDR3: CASSLVYNEQFF

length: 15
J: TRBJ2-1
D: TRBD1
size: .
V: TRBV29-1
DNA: TGCAGCGTTGGGTGGGGACAGGGCTCCTACAATGAGCAGTTCTTC
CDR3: CSVGWGQGSYNEQFF

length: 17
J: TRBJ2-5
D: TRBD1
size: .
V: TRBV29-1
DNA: TGCAGCGTTGGGGGCCCGACAGGGGAGTTCCGAAAAGAGACCCAGTACTTC
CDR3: CSVGGPTGEFRKETQYF

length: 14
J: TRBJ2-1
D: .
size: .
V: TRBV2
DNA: TGTGCCAGCTCTAGGGAGGAGCGGTACAATGAGCAGTTCTTC
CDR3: CASSREERYNEQFF

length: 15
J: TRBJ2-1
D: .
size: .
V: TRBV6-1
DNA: TGTGCCAGCAGTGAAGGTAGCGGCTCCTACAATGAGCAGTTCTTC
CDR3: CASSEGSGSYNEQFF

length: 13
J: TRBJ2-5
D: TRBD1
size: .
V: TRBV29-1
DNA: TGCAGCGTAGGACAGGGGCACCAAGAGACCCAGTACTTC
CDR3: CSVGQGHQETQYF

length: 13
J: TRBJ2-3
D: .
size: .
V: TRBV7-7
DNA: TGTGCCAGCAGCCCGGAGGTCGGGGATACGCAGTATTTT
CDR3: CASSPEVGDTQYF

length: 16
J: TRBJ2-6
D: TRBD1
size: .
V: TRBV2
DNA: TGTGCCAGCAGTGAACAGGGGGCAGCTGGGGCCAACGTCCTGACTTTC
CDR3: CASSEQGAAGANVLTF

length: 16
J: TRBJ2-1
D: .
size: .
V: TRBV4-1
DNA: TGCGCCAGCAGCCACCTAATGGTAGCGATTTACAATGAGCAGTTCTTC
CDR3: CASSHLMVAIYNEQFF

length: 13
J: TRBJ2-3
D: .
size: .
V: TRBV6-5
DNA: TGTGCCAGCACCACCCCTCGGGCAGATACGCAGTATTTT
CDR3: CASTTPRADTQYF

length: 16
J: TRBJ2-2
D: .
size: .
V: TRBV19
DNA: TGTGCCAGTAGTACGACGCTCAGGGATAGGACCGGGGAGCTGTTTTTT
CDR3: CASSTTLRDRTGELFF

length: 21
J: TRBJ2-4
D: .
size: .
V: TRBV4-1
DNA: TGCGCCAGCAGCCAGTTGGGGTGGGGGGGGGCAGTTGATTCGGCCAAAAACATTCAGTACTTC
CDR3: CASSQLGWGGAVDSAKNIQYF

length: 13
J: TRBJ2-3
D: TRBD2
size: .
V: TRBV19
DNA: TGTGCCAGTAGTATAGATCATAGCGGGAAAAAGTATTTT
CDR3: CASSIDHSGKKYF

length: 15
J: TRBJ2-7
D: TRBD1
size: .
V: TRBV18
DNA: TGTGCCAGCTCACCGGCGGGACAGGGATTCTACGAGCAGTACTTC
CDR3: CASSPAGQGFYEQYF

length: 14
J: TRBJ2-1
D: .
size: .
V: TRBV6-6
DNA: TGTGCCAGCAGTTATCCGGGGAGGAGCGATGAGCAGTTCTTC
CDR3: CASSYPGRSDEQFF

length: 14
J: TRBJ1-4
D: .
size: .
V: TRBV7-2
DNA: TGTGCCAGCAGCTTAGGGGGCCATGGTGAAAAACTGTTTTTT
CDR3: CASSLGGHGEKLFF

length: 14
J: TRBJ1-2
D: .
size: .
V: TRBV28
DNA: TGTGCCATCTCTTGGGGGCAGACTAACTATGGCTACACCTTC
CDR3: CAISWGQTNYGYTF

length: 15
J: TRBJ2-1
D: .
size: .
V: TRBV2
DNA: TGTGCCAGCAGCGCCGCCTCCCTATACCGGGATGAGCAGTTCTTC
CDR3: CASSAASLYRDEQFF

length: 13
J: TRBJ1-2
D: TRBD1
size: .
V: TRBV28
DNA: TGTGCCAGCAGCCTTCGACAGGGAGGTAACTACACCTTC
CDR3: CASSLRQGGNYTF

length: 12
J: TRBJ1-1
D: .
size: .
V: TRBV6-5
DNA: TGTGCCAGCAGTCGAATGGACAGTGAAGCTTTCTTT
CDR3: CASSRMDSEAFF

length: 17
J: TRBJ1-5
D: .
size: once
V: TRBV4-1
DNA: TGCGCCAGCAGCCATCTAGAACCGGGGAGAGGGAATCAGCCCCAGCATTTT
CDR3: CASSHLEPGRGNQPQHF

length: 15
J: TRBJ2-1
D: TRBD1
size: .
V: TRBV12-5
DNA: TGTGCTAGTGGACAGGGGATCTCTGGTTCCGATGAGCAGTTCTTC
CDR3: CASGQGISGSDEQFF

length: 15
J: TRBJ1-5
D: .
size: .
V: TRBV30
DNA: TGTGCCTGGAGTGTAGCGGGGGCGACCAATCAGCCCCAGCATTTT
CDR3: CAWSVAGATNQPQHF

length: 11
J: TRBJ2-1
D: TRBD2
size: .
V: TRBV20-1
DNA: TGCAGTGGTGAGGGAGCGGGACAGCAGTTCTTC
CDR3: CSGEGAGQQFF

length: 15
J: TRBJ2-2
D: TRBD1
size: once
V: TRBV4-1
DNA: TGCGCCAGCAGCCGGGGACAGGGATTCACCGGGGAGCTGTTTTTT
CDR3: CASSRGQGFTGELFF

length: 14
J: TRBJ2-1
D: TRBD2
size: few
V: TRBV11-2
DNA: TGTGCCAGCAGCTCAGGGACTAGCGGGAGCTTACAGTTCTTC
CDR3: CASSSGTSGSLQFF

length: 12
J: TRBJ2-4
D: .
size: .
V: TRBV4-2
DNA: TGTGCCAGCAGCCAAGAAGGAGGAATTCAGTACTTC
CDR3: CASSQEGGIQYF

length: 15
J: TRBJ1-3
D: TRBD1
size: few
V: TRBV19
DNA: TGTGCCAGTCAGCTAACAGGGGAGGCTGGAAACACCATATATTTT
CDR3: CASQLTGEAGNTIYF

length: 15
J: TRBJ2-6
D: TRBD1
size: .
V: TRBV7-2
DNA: TGTGCCAGCAGCTCTGGGACAGCTGGGGCCAACGTCCTGACTTTC
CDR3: CASSSGTAGANVLTF

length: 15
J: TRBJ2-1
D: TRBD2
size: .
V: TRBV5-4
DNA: TGTGCCAGCAGCCTCGGGACTAGCGGTTACAATGAGCAGTTCTTC
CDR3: CASSLGTSGYNEQFF

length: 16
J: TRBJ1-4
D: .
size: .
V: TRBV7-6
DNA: TGTGCCAGCAGCCCTACCCTGGTGAGGGAGAATGAAAAACTGTTTTTT
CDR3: CASSPTLVRENEKLFF

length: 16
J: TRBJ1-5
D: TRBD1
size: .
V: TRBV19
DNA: TGTGCCAGTAAAGCAGGGGACAGGGGAAGAAATCAGCCCCAGCATTTT
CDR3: CASKAGDRGRNQPQHF

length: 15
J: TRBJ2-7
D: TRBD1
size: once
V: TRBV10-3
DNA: TGTGCCATCAGTGACGGGGACAGGGGTTCCTACGAGCAGTACTTC
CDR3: CAISDGDRGSYEQYF

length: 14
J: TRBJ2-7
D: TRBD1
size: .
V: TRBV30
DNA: TGTGCCTGGGCGCCGGGACAGGGGGCCTACGAGCAGTACTTC
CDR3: CAWAPGQGAYEQYF

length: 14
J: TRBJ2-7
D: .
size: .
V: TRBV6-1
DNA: TGTGCCAGCGGAGGGGGCGGATTTGGGTACGAGCAGTACTTC
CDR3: CASGGGGFGYEQYF

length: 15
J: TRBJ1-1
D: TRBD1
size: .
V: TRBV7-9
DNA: TGTGCCAGCAGCTCCCGACAGGGCTCGAACACTGAAGCTTTCTTT
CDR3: CASSSRQGSNTEAFF